The 21 T cell receptor beta chains listed next were all sequenced from one sample in a study of T cell clusters in autoimmune cytopenias. Multiplex touch-down PCR amplified TRB using TRB-A and TRB-B pools in one tube. Reanalyzing the multiplex PCR reads, TCRdb keeps one entry per CDR3 protein, without DNA. The repertoire table contains about 3,400 distinct CDR3 sequences. TRB was amplified from roughly 0.25 ug of peripheral blood genomic DNA per sample. These records were also assigned to another study, of T cell repertoires in aging, cancer and after chemotherapy.

Sequencing was done on a sample of peripheral blood. The receptor set was obtained from a human donor in good health.

This clonotype is identified as medium-sized from frequency. This chain links TRBV7-9 with TRBJ2-7; absent DNA, TCRdb's TRBD2 call cannot be checked. This CDR3 has 16 residues. Germline-derived CDR1 and CDR2 are SEHNR and FQNEAQ (reference sequence). This CDR3 is CASSARDGRSSYEQYF.

By frequency, this clonotype is medium-sized. The CDR3 region is CSASGGSDDEQYF. The chain uses TRBV20-1 and TRBJ2-7; TCRdb returns TRBD2, unconfirmable since there is no DNA. Germline V gene data show CDR1 as DFQATT and CDR2 as SNEGSKA (reference sequence). This CDR3 has 13 amino acids.

This clonotype is called medium-sized (0.01 to 0.1%) based on its frequency. V usage is TRBV5-6 and J usage is TRBJ1-2; absent DNA, TCRdb's TRBD1 call cannot be checked. The CDR3 spans 16 residues. CDR1 and CDR2 from the germline V gene are SGHDT and YYEEEE. CDR3 sequence reads: CASSLGDRAGNYGYTF.

This clonotype is called medium-sized based on its frequency. The chain is built from TRBV7-6 and TRBJ2-1; the D call from TCRdb, TRBD2, cannot be confirmed without DNA. CDR3 size: 14 residues. The germline V gene encodes CDR1 SGHVS and CDR2 FNYEAQ. CDR3: CASSLSGTIYEQFF.

By frequency, this clonotype is large. The rearrangement links TRBV19 to TRBJ2-7; TCRdb's D gene call, TRBD2, goes unchecked for lack of DNA. The CDR3 has 15 amino acids. CDR1 is LNHDA and CDR2 is SQIVND in the germline V gene (reference sequence). CDR3 region: CASSSQGPTHYEQYF.

This clonotype ranks as medium-sized (0.01 to 0.1%) in terms of frequency. J is TRBJ2-1 and V is TRBV5-1; no DNA is available, so the TRBD1 call from TCRdb remains unchecked. The CDR3 spans 16 residues. Germline CDR1 and CDR2: SGHRS and YFSETQ. The CDR3 here is CASSLLPGPSYNEQFF.

The rearrangement uses TRBV20-1 and TRBJ1-5; no DNA is available, so the TRBD1 call from TCRdb remains unchecked. The germline CDR1 and CDR2 sequences are DFQATT and SNEGSKA (reference sequence). This CDR3 comprises 15 residues. This CDR3 reads CSALPSGASNQPQHF.

This clonotype shows up as medium-sized by frequency. V usage is TRBV5-3 and J usage is TRBJ2-1; TCRdb designates TRBD2, a call that cannot be tested without DNA. TRBV5-3 is treated as an ORF (open reading frame) with a function not yet certain. The CDR3 spans 18 residues. CDR3 loop: CARSLQRARSYSYNEQFF.

According to its frequency, this clonotype is large (0.1 to 1%). V gene TRBV6-5 combines with J gene TRBJ2-7; the TCRdb call, TRBD2, lacks DNA for checking. This CDR3 is 13 amino acids long. Germline V gene data show CDR1 as MNHEY and CDR2 as SVGAGI. The CDR3 sequence is CASSSGGLDEQYF.

This chain links TRBV11-3 with TRBJ2-3. This CDR3 spans 14 amino acids. Germline CDR1 and CDR2: SGHNT and YENEEA. The CDR3 reads CASSLSFGTDTQYF.

V gene TRBV27 combines with J gene TRBJ2-3. The CDR3 is 11 residues long. CDR1 MNHEY and CDR2 SMNVEV come from the germline V gene (reference sequence). The CDR3 loop reads CASRITDTQYF.

Judged by frequency, this clonotype is medium-sized (0.01 to 0.1%). The CDR3 region is CASSRIGQAYEQYF. The rearrangement links TRBV5-6 to TRBJ2-7; without DNA, the TCRdb call of TRBD1 cannot be checked. CDR3 size: 14 residues. From germline, CDR1 is SGHDT and CDR2 YYEEEE.

The rearrangement links TRBV2 to TRBJ1-4; TCRdb returns TRBD1, unconfirmable since there is no DNA. CDR1 and CDR2 from the germline V gene are SNHLY and FYNNEI. CDR3 length: 15 amino acids. CDR3 sequence reads: CASSREQGQGEKLFF.

By frequency, this clonotype is large. The V gene is TRBV20-1, the J gene TRBJ2-1; absent DNA, TCRdb's TRBD2 call cannot be checked. This CDR3 spans 14 amino acids. CDR1 is DFQATT and CDR2 is SNEGSKA in the germline V gene (reference sequence). The CDR3 region is CSARTLAGVNEQFF.

Considering frequency, this clonotype is medium-sized (0.01 to 0.1%). The chain combines TRBV4-3 with TRBJ2-6. Germline V gene data show CDR1 as LGHNA and CDR2 as YSLEER. The CDR3 totals 14 residues. The CDR3 region is CASSRQSGANVLTF.

The V and J genes are TRBV20-1 and TRBJ2-5; lacking DNA, the TRBD1 call made by TCRdb goes unchecked. Germline CDR1 is DFQATT and CDR2 is SNEGSKA (reference sequence). This CDR3 is built from 13 residues. CDR3 loop: CSASRGPQETQYF.

This clonotype ranks as medium-sized in terms of frequency. The V gene is TRBV29-1, the J gene TRBJ2-1; TCRdb designates TRBD2, a call that cannot be tested without DNA. CDR3 size: 19 residues. CDR1 is SQVTM, CDR2 ANQGSEA, per germline. This CDR3 reads CSVEYPLGLAGTPYNEQFF.

Judged by frequency, this clonotype is medium-sized. The V gene is TRBV7-9, the J gene TRBJ2-6. This CDR3 is 15 amino acids long. CDR1 is SEHNR and CDR2 is FQNEAQ in the germline V gene (reference sequence). CDR3 protein: CASSLMSSGANVLTF.

Frequency places this clonotype as medium-sized. This chain connects TRBV4-3 to TRBJ2-1; absent DNA, TCRdb's TRBD2 call cannot be checked. The germline gives CDR1 LGHNA, CDR2 YSLEER. The length of the CDR3 is 17 residues. The CDR3 loop reads CASSQEASGRISNEQFF.

This clonotype is deemed medium-sized by its frequency. The chain carries TRBV20-1 and TRBJ1-1; TCRdb proposes TRBD1, but this gene call is untestable without DNA. CDR3 size: 14 residues. Germline CDR1 and CDR2: DFQATT and SNEGSKA (reference sequence). CDR3: CSAINTGGNPEAFF.

This clonotype is identified as medium-sized (0.01 to 0.1%) from frequency. The chain has TRBV12-3 or TRBV12-4 and TRBJ1-1. The CDR3 covers 13 residues. This CDR3 is CASSLEMNTEAFF.